The source of this T cell receptor (beta chain) is a study of control samples from healthy donors and cancer patients. Per germline, CDR1 SGHRS and CDR2 YFSETQ. The V and J ends lost 4 bases and 6 bases, in that order; junction bases with no gene match: 3. CDR3 length equals 12 residues. Here immunoSEQ multiplex PCR was the method, and the copy in TCRdb shows in-frame clones only, minus some. The sample shows fewer than 500,000 clones, roughly 90% of them seen only once. The source is a middle-aged man with head and neck cancer. The sample comprised PBMCs. The chain carries TRBV5-1 and TRBJ2-7; 8 bases match TRBD1. The CDR3 region is CASSRTGGEQYF. The CDR3 bases are TGCGCCAGCAGCCGTACAGGGGGCGAGCAGTACTTC.